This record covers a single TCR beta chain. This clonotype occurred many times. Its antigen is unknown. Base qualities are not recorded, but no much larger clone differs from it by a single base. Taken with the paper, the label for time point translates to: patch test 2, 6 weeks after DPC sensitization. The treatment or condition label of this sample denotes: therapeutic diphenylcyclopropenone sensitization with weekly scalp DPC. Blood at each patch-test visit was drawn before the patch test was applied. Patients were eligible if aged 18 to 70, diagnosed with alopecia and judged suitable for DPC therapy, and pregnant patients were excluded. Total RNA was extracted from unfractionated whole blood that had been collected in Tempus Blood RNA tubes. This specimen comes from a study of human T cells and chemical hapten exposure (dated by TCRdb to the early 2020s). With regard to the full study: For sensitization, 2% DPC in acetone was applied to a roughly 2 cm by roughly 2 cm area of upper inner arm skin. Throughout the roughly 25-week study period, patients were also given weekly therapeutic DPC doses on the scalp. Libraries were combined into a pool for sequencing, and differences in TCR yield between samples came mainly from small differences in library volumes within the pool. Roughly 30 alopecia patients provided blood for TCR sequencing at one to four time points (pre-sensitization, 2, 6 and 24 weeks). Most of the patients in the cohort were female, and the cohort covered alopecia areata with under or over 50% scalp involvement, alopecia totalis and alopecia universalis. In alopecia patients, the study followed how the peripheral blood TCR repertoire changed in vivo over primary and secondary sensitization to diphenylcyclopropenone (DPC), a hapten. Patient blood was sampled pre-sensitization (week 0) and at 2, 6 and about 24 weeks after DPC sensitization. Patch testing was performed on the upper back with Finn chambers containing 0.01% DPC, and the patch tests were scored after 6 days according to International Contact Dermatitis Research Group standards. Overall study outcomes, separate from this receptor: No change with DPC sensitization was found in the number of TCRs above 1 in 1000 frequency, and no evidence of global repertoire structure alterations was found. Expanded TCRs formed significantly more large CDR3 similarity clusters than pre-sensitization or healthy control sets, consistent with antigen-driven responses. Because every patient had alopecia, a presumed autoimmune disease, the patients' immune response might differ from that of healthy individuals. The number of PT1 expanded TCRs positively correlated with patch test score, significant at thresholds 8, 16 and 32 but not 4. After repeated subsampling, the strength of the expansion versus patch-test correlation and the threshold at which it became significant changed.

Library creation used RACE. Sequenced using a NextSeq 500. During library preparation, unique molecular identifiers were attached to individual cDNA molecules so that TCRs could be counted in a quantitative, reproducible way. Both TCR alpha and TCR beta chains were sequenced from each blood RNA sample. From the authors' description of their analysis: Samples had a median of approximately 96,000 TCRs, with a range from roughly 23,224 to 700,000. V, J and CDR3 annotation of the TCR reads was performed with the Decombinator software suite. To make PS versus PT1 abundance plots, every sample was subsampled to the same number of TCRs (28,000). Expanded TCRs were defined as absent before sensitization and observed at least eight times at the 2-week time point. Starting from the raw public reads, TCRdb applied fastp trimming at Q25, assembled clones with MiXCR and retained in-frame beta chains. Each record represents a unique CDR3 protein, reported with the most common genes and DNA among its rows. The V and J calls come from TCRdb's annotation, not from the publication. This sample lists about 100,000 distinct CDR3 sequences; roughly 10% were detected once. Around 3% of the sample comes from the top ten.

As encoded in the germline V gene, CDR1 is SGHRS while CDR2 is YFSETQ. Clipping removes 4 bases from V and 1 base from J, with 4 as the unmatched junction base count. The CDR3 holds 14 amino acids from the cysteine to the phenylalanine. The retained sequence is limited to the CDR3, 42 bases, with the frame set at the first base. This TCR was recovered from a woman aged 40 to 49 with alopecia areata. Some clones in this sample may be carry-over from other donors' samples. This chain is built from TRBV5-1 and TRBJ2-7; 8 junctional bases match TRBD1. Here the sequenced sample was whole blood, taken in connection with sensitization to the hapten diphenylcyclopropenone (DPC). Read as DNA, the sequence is TGCGCCAGCAGCCCTGGACAGGGATCCTACGAGCAGTACTTC. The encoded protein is CASSPGQGSYEQYF. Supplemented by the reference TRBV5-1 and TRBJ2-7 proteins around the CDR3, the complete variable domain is KAGVTQTPRYLIKTRGQQVTLSCSPISGHRSVSWYQQTPGQGLQFLFEYFSETQRNKGNFPGRFSGRQFSNSRSEMNVSTLELGDSALYLCASSPGQGSYEQYFGPGTRLTVT.